This TCR beta chain emerged from a study of glioma-infiltrating T cells after dendritic cell vaccination. Primers: 60 V beta forward and 13 J beta reverse. Produced via immunoSEQ multiplex PCR; TCRdb's table is partial and in-frame only. The repertoire includes about 21,000 clones, around 79% of them detected once, and around 36% sits in the top ten. Trimming cost V 2 bases and J 7 bases, with 21 bases left between them. CDR1 is PRHDT, CDR2 FYEKMQ, per germline (reference sequence). The CDR3 has 17 residues. Sequencing used blood, obtained before dendritic cell vaccination. The clonotype comes from a human donor with glioblastoma. The chain combines TRBV13 with TRBJ2-1; possibly TRBD2 for D (5 bases). The CDR3 nucleotides read TGTGCCAGCAGCTTATTCGCCGGGGTGGGAGAGGGTAATGAGCAGTTCTTC. This gives the protein CASSLFAGVGEGNEQFF.